A single sample gave rise to the 25 T cell receptor beta chains below, sequenced in a study of cytomegalovirus exposure and HLA in healthy donors. The PCR had 60 Vbeta and 13 Jbeta primers. Profiled with immunoSEQ multiplex PCR; TCRdb holds only in-frame clones, not every one. Of roughly 58,000 clones detected, 80% appear once; the ten largest clones hold 3% to 4.5%. The sample consisted of PBMCs. These TCRs come from a woman in her 40s in good health and CMV-seronegative.

The chain links TRBV6-1 to TRBJ2-6; 9 nucleotides align to TRBD1. Trimming took 6 bases from V and 2 from J; bases not matched to a gene: 14. The germline V gene encodes CDR1 MNHNS and CDR2 SASEGT. The CDR3 runs to 19 residues. CDR3 region: CASREYWAGQGTGANVLTF. For the CDR3, the DNA is TGTGCCAGCAGAGAATATTGGGCGGGACAGGGAACTGGGGCCAACGTCCTGACTTTC.

The chain couples TRBV5-1 to TRBJ2-7; 11 bases align to TRBD2. Looked up from germline, CDR1 is SGHRS and CDR2 is YFSETQ. After removal of 1 base from V and 4 bases from J, the junction contained 7 bases not matched to a gene. The CDR3 is made up of 16 amino acids. CDR3 sequence: CASSLYPPSGGYEQYF. The CDR3 region has the DNA TGCGCCAGCAGCTTGTATCCCCCTAGCGGGGGGTACGAGCAGTACTTC.

This sequence joins TRBV7-6 and TRBJ1-4, with D unresolved. Per the germline V gene, CDR1 is SGHVS and CDR2 is FNYEAQ. Trimming took off 1 base at V and 5 bases at J, with 8 bases between the two ends. The CDR3 is 14 amino acids. Here the CDR3 DNA reads TGTGCCAGCAGCTTAGGGACGGGAAATGAAAAACTGTTTTTT. It encodes CASSLGTGNEKLFF.

This clone was counted between two and nine times. This rearrangement joins TRBV27 to TRBJ1-2; D gene unclear. Trimming left V 8 bases short and J 0 bases short, with 7 bases between. Germline values: CDR1 MNHEY, CDR2 SMNVEV (reference sequence). The CDR3 spans 12 residues. The CDR3 DNA follows: TGTGCCAGCCGCCAGGCTAACTATGGCTACACCTTC. This translates into CASRQANYGYTF.

This chain connects TRBV10-3 to TRBJ2-5; TRBD1 matches 7 bases. The J segment lost 7 bases and the V segment lost 2 bases, leaving 13 bases of the junction unmatched. Germline V gene lookup returns CDR1 ENHRY and CDR2 SYGVKD. The CDR3 is 16 amino acids. The CDR3 sequence is CAISEPLNRQGGTQYF. The CDR3 DNA is TGTGCCATCAGTGAGCCCCTCAACCGACAGGGCGGGACCCAGTACTTC.

This chain uses TRBV5-1 with TRBJ2-5; D remains unclear. Germline CDR1 and CDR2: SGHRS and YFSETQ. CDR3 length equals 14 residues. Trimming removed 0 bases from V and 2 bases from J, with 8 bases in between. The CDR3 nucleotides are TGCGCCAGCAGCTTGGCGTCAGTACAAGAGACCCAGTACTTC. This codes for CASSLASVQETQYF.

V gene TRBV5-6 combines with J gene TRBJ2-1, with 8 bases matching TRBD1. V was clipped by 3 bases and J by 10 bases; unmatched bases: 9. The CDR3 extends over 14 amino acids. Germline V CDR1 and CDR2: SGHDT, YYEEEE. In DNA, the CDR3 is TGTGCCAGCAGCTGGATCCGACAGGGGCGAGAGCAGTTCTTC. Encoded protein: CASSWIRQGREQFF.

The chain is built from TRBV19 and TRBJ2-7; D remains unclear. Germline assignment: CDR1 LNHDA and CDR2 SQIVND (reference sequence). Trimming shortened V by 2 bases and J by 1 base, and 6 bases separated the two germline ends. The CDR3 runs 13 residues. The CDR3 reads CASSISRSYEQYF. In DNA, the CDR3 is TGTGCCAGTAGTATAAGCAGGTCCTACGAGCAGTACTTC.

This chain connects TRBV7-9 to TRBJ2-3; 9 bases match TRBD2. This CDR3 is 18 amino acids long. CDR1 SEHNR and CDR2 FQNEAQ come from the germline V gene (reference sequence). V was clipped by 1 base and J by 0 bases; unmatched bases: 8. CDR3 loop: CASSLGHSGSLSTDTQYF. The DNA for the CDR3 is TGTGCCAGCAGCTTAGGCCATAGCGGGAGCCTTAGCACAGATACGCAGTATTTT.

This clone was counted only a few times. The chain combines TRBV6-4 with TRBJ1-2; tentative D call: TRBD1 (6 bases). Trimming took off 6 bases at V and 5 bases at J, with 13 bases between the two ends. Germline-derived CDR1 and CDR2 are MRHNA and SNTAGT. CDR3 size: 13 residues. CDR3 sequence: CASRAGVEYGYTF. CDR3 sequence (DNA): TGTGCCAGCAGGGCAGGGGTTGAGTATGGCTACACCTTC.

The genes are TRBV19 and TRBJ1-5; TRBD1 matches 10 bases. V gave up 7 bases and J gave up 0 bases; unmatched junction bases: 3. Germline V lookup: CDR1 LNHDA, CDR2 SQIVND (reference sequence). The CDR3 totals 15 residues. The CDR3 sequence is CASMGTGDSNQPQHF. The CDR3 region has the DNA TGTGCCAGTATGGGGACAGGGGATAGCAATCAGCCCCAGCATTTT.

J is TRBJ2-1 and V is TRBV28; 9 bases map to TRBD2. The V and J ends lost 7 bases and 3 bases, in that order; junction bases with no gene match: 7. Germline V gives CDR1 MDHEN, CDR2 SYDVKM. This CDR3 contains 15 residues. In nucleotides, the CDR3 is TGTGCCAGCATCAAGACTAGCGGCATCTACAATGAGCAGTTCTTC. Translated: CASIKTSGIYNEQFF.

This clone showed up just a few times. V usage is TRBV19 and J usage is TRBJ2-1, with D possibly being TRBD2 (5 bases). The length of the CDR3 is 12 residues. V was shortened by 5 bases and J by 9 bases, with 11 bases between the two germline ends. CDR1 and CDR2 (germline): LNHDA, SQIVND (reference sequence). CDR3 sequence: CASSPYSGEQFF. As DNA, the CDR3 is TGTGCCAGTAGTCCGTACAGCGGTGAGCAGTTCTTC. The variable domain in full, with the rest retrieved from reference TRBV19 and TRBJ2-1, is DGGITQSPKYLFRKEGQNVTLSCEQNLNHDAMYWYRQDPGQGLRLIYYSQIVNDFQKGDIAEGYSVSREKKESFPLTVTSAQKNPTAFYLCASSPYSGEQFFGPGTRLTVL.

This clone has a handful of counts. The gene calls are TRBV2 and TRBJ1-5, with D maybe TRBD1 (6 bases). Trimming stripped 5 bases from V and 0 bases from J, with 11 bases between. The CDR3 is made up of 15 amino acids. Germline CDR1 and CDR2: SNHLY and FYNNEI. CDR3 sequence: CASSYGQISNQPQHF. The CDR3 DNA sequence: TGTGCCAGCAGTTACGGACAGATTAGCAATCAGCCCCAGCATTTT.

The chain employs TRBV18 and TRBJ2-1, with 8 nucleotides matching TRBD2. The CDR3 is 17 residues long. Germline V gives CDR1 KGHSH, CDR2 LQKENI. The J segment lost 8 bases and the V segment lost 3 bases, leaving 15 bases of the junction unmatched. The CDR3 sequence: CASSPQGAGAGNHEQFF. Here the CDR3 DNA reads TGTGCCAGCTCACCGCAGGGAGCGGGAGCGGGGAATCATGAGCAGTTCTTC.

This chain joins TRBV5-1 and TRBJ2-1; TRBD2 matches 12 bases. Germline CDR1 reads SGHRS; CDR2 reads YFSETQ. The CDR3 is 16 residues long. Trimming took 4 bases from V and 8 from J; bases not matched to a gene: 10. This CDR3 reads CASSTRQGLAGYEQFF. CDR3 nucleotides: TGCGCCAGCAGCACCCGGCAGGGACTAGCGGGCTATGAGCAGTTCTTC.

Regarding this clone: This CDR3 is also generated by other DNA sequences in the sample. The CDR3 loop is CASSRGTNEKLFF. The CDR3 bases are TGTGCCAGCAGTAGGGGAACTAATGAAAAACTGTTTTTT. The V gene is TRBV5-6, the J gene TRBJ1-4, with TRBD1 as a possible D gene (5 bases). This CDR3 region has 13 residues. Germline CDR1 and CDR2: SGHDT and YYEEEE. V lost 5 bases and J lost 1, with 6 bases in between.

The chain joins TRBV28 to TRBJ1-4, with 10 bases identical to TRBD1. CDR1 and CDR2 from the germline V gene are MDHEN and SYDVKM. The CDR3 sequence is 14 residues long. The J segment lost 8 bases and the V segment lost 6 bases, leaving 6 bases of the junction unmatched. CDR3 region: CASSPDRGIEKLFF. In nucleotides, the CDR3 is TGTGCCAGCAGCCCGGACAGGGGGATAGAAAAACTGTTTTTT.

The gene calls are TRBV7-9 and TRBJ1-2, with D perhaps matching TRBD1 (5 bases). Trimming cost V 0 bases and J 7 bases, with 15 bases left between them. Germline V gives CDR1 SEHNR, CDR2 FQNEAQ (reference sequence). The CDR3 spans 15 residues. CDR3 loop: CASSLAPGIIFGYTF. The CDR3 DNA follows: TGTGCCAGCAGCTTAGCGCCAGGGATCATATTTGGCTACACCTTC.

The chain joins TRBV11-2 to TRBJ1-1; unclear D gene. CDR3 length: 13 amino acids. The germline gives CDR1 SGHAT, CDR2 FQNNGV. Deletions cut 5 bases from V and 3 bases from J, with 10 bases between. CDR3 nucleotides: TGTGCCAGCAGCCTGCGCGAGGACACTGAAGCTTTCTTT. It yields the protein CASSLREDTEAFF.

The gene calls are TRBV11-2 and TRBJ2-1; 8 nucleotides match TRBD2. Trimming cost V 1 base and J 8 bases; bases outside gene matches: 10. This CDR3 is built from 16 residues. The V gene's germline CDR1 is SGHAT and CDR2 FQNNGV. The CDR3 reads CASSLAAGLVLYEQFF. DNA for the CDR3: TGTGCCAGCAGCTTAGCCGCGGGACTAGTTTTATATGAGCAGTTCTTC.

The V gene is TRBV2, the J gene TRBJ1-6, with unresolved D. The CDR3 totals 13 residues. The germline V gene has CDR1 SNHLY and CDR2 FYNNEI. Trimming stripped 8 bases from V and 7 bases from J, with 12 bases between. CDR3 coding DNA: TGTGCCAGCCTCCTGGAGAAGAATTCACCCCTCCACTTT. The encoded protein is CASLLEKNSPLHF.

The gene calls are TRBV10-3 and TRBJ2-2, with 7 bases matching TRBD2. V lost 6 bases and J lost 1; bases outside the gene matches: 14. There are 18 residues in the CDR3. Per the germline V gene, CDR1 is ENHRY and CDR2 is SYGVKD. This CDR3 is CAIRLAGDSLRNTGELFF. The CDR3 DNA reads as TGTGCCATCAGGTTAGCGGGTGATAGCCTGAGGAACACCGGGGAGCTGTTTTTT.

This clone was picked up a small number of times. The chain uses TRBV5-4 and TRBJ2-5; no clear D gene. Trimming removed 4 bases at V and 2 bases at J, with 15 bases between. The germline V gene encodes CDR1 SGHNT and CDR2 YYREEE (reference sequence). There are 15 residues in the CDR3. CDR3 DNA: TGTGCCAGCAGCCTGGGCGGAAGCGCGCAAGAGACCCAGTACTTC. Its translation: CASSLGGSAQETQYF.

The rearrangement joins TRBV19 to TRBJ2-7; 10 bases line up with TRBD2. Germline V CDR1 and CDR2: LNHDA, SQIVND (reference sequence). This CDR3 region has 15 residues. J was trimmed by 5 bases and V by 3 bases; bases with no gene match: 7. This CDR3 reads CASSIKGLAGDEQYF. CDR3 DNA: TGTGCCAGTAGTATTAAAGGGCTAGCGGGAGACGAGCAGTACTTC. Full variable domain (missing parts from reference TRBV19 and TRBJ2-7): DGGITQSPKYLFRKEGQNVTLSCEQNLNHDAMYWYRQDPGQGLRLIYYSQIVNDFQKGDIAEGYSVSREKKESFPLTVTSAQKNPTAFYLCASSIKGLAGDEQYFGPGTRLTVT.